This passage covers 23 T cell receptor beta chains from one sample sequenced in a study of CXCR3-negative and CXCR3-positive naive CD8 T cells. Whole-study results and caveats: The TRB CDR3s that CXCR3-positive naive cells carried were more hydrophobic than those of CXCR3-negative naive cells.

These receptors' antigens are unknown. The TRB cDNA libraries were prepared by 5' RACE with UMI labels. TCRdb processed the 5' RACE reads again and assigns one entry to each CDR3 protein, with no DNA. The sample has some 130,000 distinct CDR3 sequences. The source material was naive CXCR3+ CD8+ T cells from blood. Subset indicated: CD45RO-CCR7+CD27+CD95- naive CD8+ T cells expressing CXCR3 (TNR3+). All receptors come from a human donor in good health. Some clones in this sample may be carry-over from other donors' samples.

This chain uses TRBV29-1 with TRBJ1-2. There are 15 residues in the CDR3. The germline gives CDR1 SQVTM, CDR2 ANQGSEA. Here the CDR3 reads CSVHLTTPQGYGYTF.

CDR3 sequence: CSARTGGGDTQYF. This rearrangement joins TRBV20-1 to TRBJ2-3; there is no DNA to check the TCRdb D call of TRBD1. Germline loops: CDR1 DFQATT, CDR2 SNEGSKA (reference sequence). The CDR3 is made up of 13 amino acids.

The rearrangement joins TRBV29-1 to TRBJ2-5; TCRdb names TRBD1, which stays unverified in the absence of DNA. CDR1 is SQVTM, CDR2 ANQGSEA, per germline. There are 12 residues in the CDR3. This CDR3 reads CSVVGVLETQYF. Supplemented by reference TRBV29-1 and TRBJ2-5, the full variable domain reads SAVISQKPSRDICQRGTSLTIQCQVDSQVTMMFWYRQQPGQSLTLIATANQGSEATYESGFVIDKFPISRPNLTFSTLTVSNMSPEDSSIYLCSVVGVLETQYFGPGTRLLVL.

The chain links TRBV10-3 to TRBJ1-1; TCRdb selects TRBD1, and the lack of DNA leaves this call unchecked. The CDR3 loop spans 13 amino acids. The germline V gene encodes CDR1 ENHRY and CDR2 SYGVKD. The CDR3 loop reads CAISESRETGAFF.

V usage is TRBV20-1 and J usage is TRBJ1-5. Germline V gives CDR1 DFQATT, CDR2 SNEGSKA (reference sequence). This CDR3 contains 15 residues. CDR3 sequence: CSARTQRYSNQPQHF.

The chain uses TRBV28 and TRBJ2-2; the D gene TCRdb calls, TRBD2, cannot be checked with no DNA. The CDR3 spans 16 residues. The germline CDR1 and CDR2 sequences are MDHEN and SYDVKM. The CDR3 sequence is CASSSGGGLYTGELFF.

CDR3 residues: CASTLAGILETQYF. The chain recombines TRBV10-1 with TRBJ2-5; TCRdb returns TRBD2, unconfirmable since there is no DNA. From germline, CDR1 is WNHNN and CDR2 SYGVQD (reference sequence). The CDR3 has 14 amino acids.

The chain couples TRBV6-2 or TRBV6-3 to TRBJ2-7; TCRdb indicates TRBD1, and absent DNA this call remains unverified. Germline CDR1 MNHEY, CDR2 SVGEGT. The CDR3 runs to 14 residues. The CDR3 region is CASSPPARSYEQYF.

V is TRBV27 and J is TRBJ1-6. This CDR3 is 13 amino acids long. Germline assignment: CDR1 MNHEY and CDR2 SMNVEV (reference sequence). CDR3 amino acids: CASSWGDRAPLHF.

The chain combines TRBV15 with TRBJ2-5; TCRdb indicates TRBD2, and absent DNA this call remains unverified. Germline CDR1 reads LNHNV; CDR2 reads YYDKDF (reference sequence). The length of the CDR3 is 16 residues. CDR3 residues: CATSRPPPEGQETQYF.

The rearrangement links TRBV6-5 to TRBJ2-2. There are 14 residues in the CDR3. CDR1 and CDR2 from the germline V gene are MNHEY and SVGAGI. The chain's CDR3 is CASTPDDPTGELFF.

The CDR3 here is CASSPLIHNEQFF. The gene calls are TRBV27 and TRBJ2-1. The CDR3 length is 13 residues. The germline V gene encodes CDR1 MNHEY and CDR2 SMNVEV (reference sequence).

The rearrangement uses TRBV10-3 and TRBJ2-3; TCRdb calls TRBD1, which cannot be checked without DNA. Germline V gene data show CDR1 as ENHRY and CDR2 as SYGVKD. The CDR3 is 17 residues long. CDR3 region: CAISESLGKTGQDTQYF.

The rearrangement joins TRBV7-9 to TRBJ2-2; absent DNA, TCRdb's TRBD1 call cannot be checked. In germline, CDR1 is SEHNR, CDR2 FQNEAQ (reference sequence). This CDR3 region has 14 residues. The CDR3 here is CASSLAVGAGELFF.

The rearrangement joins TRBV5-1 to TRBJ2-7; TCRdb's assignment of TRBD1 cannot be checked, as there is no DNA. Germline V gives CDR1 SGHRS, CDR2 YFSETQ. The CDR3 is 14 residues long. The CDR3 protein is CASSWGHGTYEQYF.

The V and J genes are TRBV4-1 and TRBJ2-7; the D gene TCRdb calls, TRBD1, cannot be checked with no DNA. The CDR3 extends over 15 amino acids. From germline, CDR1 is MGHRA and CDR2 YSYEKL. CDR3 residues: CASSQAGQGAYEQYF.

The rearrangement joins TRBV7-9 to TRBJ1-2; TCRdb indicates TRBD1, and absent DNA this call remains unverified. The CDR3 runs 14 residues. The V gene's germline CDR1 is SEHNR and CDR2 FQNEAQ (reference sequence). This CDR3 is CASSSDRGDYGYTF.

This chain connects TRBV3-1 to TRBJ1-2. CDR1 and CDR2 (germline): LGHDT, YNNKEL (reference sequence). The CDR3 extends over 18 amino acids. The CDR3 reads CASSQDTWADSGPYGYTF.

The rearrangement joins TRBV4-3 to TRBJ2-3; TCRdb reports TRBD1, a call that lacks DNA to check it against. CDR3 length: 16 residues. Germline CDR1 and CDR2: LGHNA and YSLEER. CDR3 in amino acids: CASSQDYPGITDTQYF.

The CDR3 reads CASNTGTDQETQYF. This chain connects TRBV12-3 or TRBV12-4 to TRBJ2-5; TCRdb lists TRBD1, though no DNA is available to test this call. The CDR3 has 14 residues.

The V and J genes are TRBV4-2 and TRBJ2-7; the TCRdb call, TRBD2, lacks DNA for checking. This CDR3 has 19 amino acids. The V gene's germline CDR1 is LGHNA and CDR2 YNFKEQ. The CDR3 protein is CASSHQGLAGGQNSYEQYF.

The rearrangement uses TRBV20-1 and TRBJ2-7. The CDR3 extends over 13 amino acids. Germline CDR1 reads DFQATT; CDR2 reads SNEGSKA (reference sequence). The chain's CDR3 is CSARPTRSYEQYF.

This chain uses TRBV28 with TRBJ2-1; TCRdb reports TRBD1, a call that lacks DNA to check it against. CDR1 is MDHEN, CDR2 SYDVKM, per germline. The CDR3 length is 16 residues. CDR3 protein: CASSYPRDRVGDEQFF.